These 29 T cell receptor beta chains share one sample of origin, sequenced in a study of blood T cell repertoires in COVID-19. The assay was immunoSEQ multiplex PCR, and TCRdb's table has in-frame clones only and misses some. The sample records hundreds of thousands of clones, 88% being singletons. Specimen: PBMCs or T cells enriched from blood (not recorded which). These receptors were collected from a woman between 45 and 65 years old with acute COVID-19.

The CDR3 DNA is TGCAGTGCTAGTCCCGGGAGCTACAATGAGCAGTTCTTC. Protein sequence: CSASPGSYNEQFF. The rearrangement uses TRBV20-1 and TRBJ2-1; possibly TRBD2 for D (6 bases). Germline CDR1 reads DFQATT; CDR2 reads SNEGSKA (reference sequence). Trimming took off 3 bases at V and 3 bases at J, with 9 bases between the two ends. The CDR3 runs to 13 residues.

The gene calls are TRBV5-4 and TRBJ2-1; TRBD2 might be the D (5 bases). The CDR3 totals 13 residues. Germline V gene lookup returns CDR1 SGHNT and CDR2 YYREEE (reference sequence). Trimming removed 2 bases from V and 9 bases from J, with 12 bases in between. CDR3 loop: CASSFADSLEQFF. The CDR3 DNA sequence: TGTGCCAGCAGCTTTGCGGACTCACTTGAGCAGTTCTTC.

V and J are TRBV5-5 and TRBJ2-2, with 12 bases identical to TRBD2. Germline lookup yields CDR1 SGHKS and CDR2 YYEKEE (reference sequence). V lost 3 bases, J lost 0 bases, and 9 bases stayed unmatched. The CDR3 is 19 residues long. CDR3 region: CASSSIATSGSPNTGELFF. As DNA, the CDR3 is TGTGCCAGCAGCTCGATAGCGACTAGCGGGAGCCCGAACACCGGGGAGCTGTTTTTT.

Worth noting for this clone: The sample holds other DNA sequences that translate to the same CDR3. The CDR3 is CASRTGVTEAFF. CDR3 sequence (DNA): TGTGCCAGCAGAACAGGGGTCACTGAAGCTTTCTTT. This chain joins TRBV28 and TRBJ1-1, with 7 bases fitting TRBD1. Per the germline V gene, CDR1 is MDHEN and CDR2 is SYDVKM. V shed 6 bases and J 4 bases; nucleotides not matched to a gene: 2. The CDR3 has 12 residues.

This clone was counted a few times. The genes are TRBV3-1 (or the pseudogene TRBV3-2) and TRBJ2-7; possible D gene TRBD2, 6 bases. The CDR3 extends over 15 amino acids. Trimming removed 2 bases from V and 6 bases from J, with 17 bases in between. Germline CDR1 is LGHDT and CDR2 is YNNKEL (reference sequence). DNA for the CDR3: TGTGCCAGCAGCCAAAGCGCGGGGCGGGCCCGCGAGCAGTACTTC. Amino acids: CASSQSAGRAREQYF.

This CDR3 reads CASRGAGYEQYF. In DNA form, the CDR3 reads TGTGCCAGCAGAGGTGCGGGCTACGAGCAGTACTTC. V is TRBV28 and J is TRBJ2-7; D is perhaps TRBD2 (5 bases). Trimming pared 6 bases from V and 3 bases from J, leaving 9 bases between. Germline-derived CDR1 and CDR2 are MDHEN and SYDVKM. This CDR3 is built from 12 residues.

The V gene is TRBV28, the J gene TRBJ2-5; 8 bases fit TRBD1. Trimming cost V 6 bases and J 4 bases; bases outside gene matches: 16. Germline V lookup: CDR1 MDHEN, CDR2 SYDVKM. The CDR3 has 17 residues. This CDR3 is CASSNGGGTQGGETQYF. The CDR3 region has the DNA TGTGCCAGCAGCAACGGGGGCGGCACACAGGGGGGAGAGACCCAGTACTTC. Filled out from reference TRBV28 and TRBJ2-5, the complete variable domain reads DVKVTQSSRYLVKRTGEKVFLECVQDMDHENMFWYRQDPGLGLRLIYFSYDVKMKEKGDIPEGYSVSREKKERFSLILESASTNQTSMYLCASSNGGGTQGGETQYFGPGTRLLVL.

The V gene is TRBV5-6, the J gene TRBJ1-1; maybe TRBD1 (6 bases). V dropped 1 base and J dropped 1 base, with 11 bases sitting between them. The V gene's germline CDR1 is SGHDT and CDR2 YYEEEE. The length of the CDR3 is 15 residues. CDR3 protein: CASSLWTAWNTEAFF. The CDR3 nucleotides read TGTGCCAGCAGCTTGTGGACAGCCTGGAACACTGAAGCTTTCTTT.

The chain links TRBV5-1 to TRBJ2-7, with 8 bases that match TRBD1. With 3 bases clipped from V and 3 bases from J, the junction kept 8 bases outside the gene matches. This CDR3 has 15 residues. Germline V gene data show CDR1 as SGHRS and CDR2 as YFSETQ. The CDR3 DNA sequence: TGCGCCAGCAGCTACTTGACAGGGGAAATCTACGAGCAGTACTTC. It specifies CASSYLTGEIYEQYF.

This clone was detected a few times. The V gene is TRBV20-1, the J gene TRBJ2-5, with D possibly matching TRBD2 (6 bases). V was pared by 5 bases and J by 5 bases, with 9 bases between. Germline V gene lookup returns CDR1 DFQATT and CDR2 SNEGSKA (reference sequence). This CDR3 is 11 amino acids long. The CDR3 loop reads CSAFGSETQYF. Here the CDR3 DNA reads TGCAGTGCTTTCGGGAGTGAGACCCAGTACTTC.

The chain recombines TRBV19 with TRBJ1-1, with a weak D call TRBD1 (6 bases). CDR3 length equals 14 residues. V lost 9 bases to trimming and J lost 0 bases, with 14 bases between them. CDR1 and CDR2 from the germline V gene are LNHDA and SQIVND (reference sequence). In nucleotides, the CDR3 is TGTGCCAGCTCTCCCGGACAGATGAACACTGAAGCTTTCTTT. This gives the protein CASSPGQMNTEAFF.

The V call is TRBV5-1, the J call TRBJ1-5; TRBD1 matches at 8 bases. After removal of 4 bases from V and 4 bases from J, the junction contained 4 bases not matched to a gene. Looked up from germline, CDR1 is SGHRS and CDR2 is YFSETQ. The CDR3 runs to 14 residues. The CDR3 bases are TGCGCCAGCAGCCCCGACAGGGGTAATCAGCCCCAGCATTTT. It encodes CASSPDRGNQPQHF.

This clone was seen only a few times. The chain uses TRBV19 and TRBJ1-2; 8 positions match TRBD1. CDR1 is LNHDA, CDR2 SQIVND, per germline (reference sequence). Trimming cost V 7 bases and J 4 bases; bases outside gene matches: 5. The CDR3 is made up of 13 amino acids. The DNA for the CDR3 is TGTGCCAGTAAGCCTACAGGGGGCTATGGCTACACCTTC. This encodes CASKPTGGYGYTF.

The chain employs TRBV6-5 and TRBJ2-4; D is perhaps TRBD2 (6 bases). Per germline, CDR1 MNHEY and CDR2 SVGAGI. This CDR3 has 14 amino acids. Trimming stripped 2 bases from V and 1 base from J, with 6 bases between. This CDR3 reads CASSYGGAKNIQYF. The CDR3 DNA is TGTGCCAGCAGTTACGGGGGGGCCAAAAACATTCAGTACTTC.

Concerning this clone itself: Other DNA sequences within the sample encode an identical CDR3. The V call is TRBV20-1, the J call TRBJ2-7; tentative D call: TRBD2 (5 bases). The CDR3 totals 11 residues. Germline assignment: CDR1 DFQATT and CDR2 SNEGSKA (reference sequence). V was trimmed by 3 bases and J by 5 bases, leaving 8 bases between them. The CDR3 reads CSARSGHEQYF. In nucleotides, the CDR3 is TGCAGTGCTAGGAGCGGTCACGAGCAGTACTTC.

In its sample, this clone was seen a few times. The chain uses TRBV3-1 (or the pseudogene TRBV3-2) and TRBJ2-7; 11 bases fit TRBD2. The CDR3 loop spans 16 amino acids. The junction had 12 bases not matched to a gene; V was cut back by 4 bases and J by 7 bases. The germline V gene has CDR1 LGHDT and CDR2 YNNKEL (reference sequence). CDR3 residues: CASSPRTSGPPGEQYF. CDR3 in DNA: TGTGCCAGCAGCCCACGGACTAGCGGGCCACCGGGGGAGCAGTACTTC.

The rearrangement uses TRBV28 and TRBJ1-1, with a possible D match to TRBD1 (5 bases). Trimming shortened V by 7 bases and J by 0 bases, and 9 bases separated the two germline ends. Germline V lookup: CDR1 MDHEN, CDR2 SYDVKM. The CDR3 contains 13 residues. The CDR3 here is CASIRAMNTEAFF. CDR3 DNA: TGTGCCAGCATCAGGGCGATGAACACTGAAGCTTTCTTT.

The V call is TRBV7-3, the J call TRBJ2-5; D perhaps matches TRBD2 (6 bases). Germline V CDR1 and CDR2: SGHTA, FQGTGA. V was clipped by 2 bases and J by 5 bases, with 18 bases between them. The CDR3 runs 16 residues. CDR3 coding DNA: TGTGCCAGCAGCTTACGGCCTATGGGAGCGGGCGAGACCCAGTACTTC. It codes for CASSLRPMGAGETQYF.

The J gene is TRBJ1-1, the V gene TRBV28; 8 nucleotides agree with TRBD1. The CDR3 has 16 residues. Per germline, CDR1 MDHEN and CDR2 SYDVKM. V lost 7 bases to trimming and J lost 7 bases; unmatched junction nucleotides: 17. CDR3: CASMVQGAMKGGEAFF. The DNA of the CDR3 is TGTGCCAGCATGGTTCAGGGGGCAATGAAAGGGGGTGAAGCTTTCTTT. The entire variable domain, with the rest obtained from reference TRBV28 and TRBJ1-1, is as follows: DVKVTQSSRYLVKRTGEKVFLECVQDMDHENMFWYRQDPGLGLRLIYFSYDVKMKEKGDIPEGYSVSREKKERFSLILESASTNQTSMYLCASMVQGAMKGGEAFFGQGTRLTVV.

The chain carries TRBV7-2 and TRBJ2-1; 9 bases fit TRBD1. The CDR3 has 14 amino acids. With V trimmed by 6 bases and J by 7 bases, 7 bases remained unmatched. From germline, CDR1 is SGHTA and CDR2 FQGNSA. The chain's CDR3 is CASRWGTGFNEQFF. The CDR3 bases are TGTGCCAGCAGGTGGGGGACAGGGTTTAATGAGCAGTTCTTC.

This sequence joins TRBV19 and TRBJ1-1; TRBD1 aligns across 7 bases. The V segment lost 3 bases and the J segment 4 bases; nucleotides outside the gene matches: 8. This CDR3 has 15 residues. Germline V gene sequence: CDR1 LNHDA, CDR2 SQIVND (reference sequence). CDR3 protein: CASSMEEAGGTEAFF. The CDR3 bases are TGTGCCAGTAGTATGGAGGAGGCAGGGGGCACTGAAGCTTTCTTT. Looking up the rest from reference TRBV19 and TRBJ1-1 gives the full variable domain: DGGITQSPKYLFRKEGQNVTLSCEQNLNHDAMYWYRQDPGQGLRLIYYSQIVNDFQKGDIAEGYSVSREKKESFPLTVTSAQKNPTAFYLCASSMEEAGGTEAFFGQGTRLTVV.

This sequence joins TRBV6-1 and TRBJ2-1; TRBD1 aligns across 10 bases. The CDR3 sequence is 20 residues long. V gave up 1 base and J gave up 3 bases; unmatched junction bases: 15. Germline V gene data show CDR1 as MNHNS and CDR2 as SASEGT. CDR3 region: CASSEGLGLGGTGDYNEQFF. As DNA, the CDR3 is TGTGCCAGCAGTGAAGGATTAGGTCTTGGCGGGACAGGGGACTACAATGAGCAGTTCTTC.

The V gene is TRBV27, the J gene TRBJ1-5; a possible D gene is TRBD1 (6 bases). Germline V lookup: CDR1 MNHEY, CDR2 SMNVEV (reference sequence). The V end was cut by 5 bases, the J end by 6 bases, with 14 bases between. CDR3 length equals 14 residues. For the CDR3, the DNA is TGTGCCAGCAGTCCCGGGGGAGGGGGTCAGCCCCAGCATTTT. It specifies CASSPGGGGQPQHF.

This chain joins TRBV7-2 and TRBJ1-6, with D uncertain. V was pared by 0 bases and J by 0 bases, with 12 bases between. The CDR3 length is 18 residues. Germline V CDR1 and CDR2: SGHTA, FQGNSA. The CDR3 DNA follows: TGTGCCAGCAGCTTAGCTCCAGGAACAAGCTCCTATAATTCACCCCTCCACTTT. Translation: CASSLAPGTSSYNSPLHF.

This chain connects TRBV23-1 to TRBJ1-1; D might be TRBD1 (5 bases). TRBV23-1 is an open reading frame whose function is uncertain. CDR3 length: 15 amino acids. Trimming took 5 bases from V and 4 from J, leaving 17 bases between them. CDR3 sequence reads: CASSKDVRGFTEAFF. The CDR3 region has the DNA TGCGCCAGCAGTAAGGACGTCCGGGGGTTCACTGAAGCTTTCTTT.

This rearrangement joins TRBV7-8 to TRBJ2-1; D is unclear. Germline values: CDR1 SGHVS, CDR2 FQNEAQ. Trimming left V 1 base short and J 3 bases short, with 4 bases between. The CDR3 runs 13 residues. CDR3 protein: CASSLVSYNEQFF. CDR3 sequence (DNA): TGTGCCAGCAGCTTAGTTAGCTACAATGAGCAGTTCTTC.

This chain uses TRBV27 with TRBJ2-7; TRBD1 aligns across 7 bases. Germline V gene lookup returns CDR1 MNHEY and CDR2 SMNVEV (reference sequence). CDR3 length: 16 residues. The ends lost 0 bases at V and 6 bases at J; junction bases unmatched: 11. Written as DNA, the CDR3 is TGTGCCAGCAGTTTATCGTCGGGGACAGCCAAATCCGAGCAGTACTTC. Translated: CASSLSSGTAKSEQYF.

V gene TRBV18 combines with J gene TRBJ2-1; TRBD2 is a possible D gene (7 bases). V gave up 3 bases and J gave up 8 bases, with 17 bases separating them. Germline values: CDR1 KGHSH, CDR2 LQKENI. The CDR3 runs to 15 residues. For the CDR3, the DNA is TGTGCCAGCTCACCTTCCCGCGGGGGCCGCGATGAGCAGTTCTTC. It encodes CASSPSRGGRDEQFF.

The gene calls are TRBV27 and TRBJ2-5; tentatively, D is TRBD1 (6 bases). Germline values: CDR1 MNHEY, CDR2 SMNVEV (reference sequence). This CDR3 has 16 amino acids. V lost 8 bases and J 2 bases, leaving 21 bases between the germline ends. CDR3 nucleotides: TGTGCCAGCCAGGACAGCCCTGGGTCACCACAAGAGACCCAGTACTTC. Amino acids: CASQDSPGSPQETQYF.